This T cell receptor beta chain was sequenced for a study of T cell responses to AZD1222 COVID-19 vaccine. Study-wide points: Repertoires were sampled only after the peak T cell response.

The protocol was immunoSEQ multiplex PCR, while the TCRdb copy is restricted to in-frame clones and leaves out a portion. Found here are about 96,000 clones, about 90% of them singletons; the top ten hold approximately 27%. V shed 7 bases, J shed 1 base, and the junction held 14 bases outside the gene matches. CDR3 length: 17 residues. Germline loops: CDR1 MDHEN, CDR2 SYDVKM. Concerning this clone: Its antigen is undetermined.

The receptor's source is an adult in good health. Sequencing was performed on peripheral blood, taken on day 0 of AZD1222 vaccination. The chain carries TRBV28 and TRBJ2-5; 8 bases are shared with TRBD1. DNA of the CDR3: TGTGCCAGCACCGCCCCCCTCTCAGGGGGCGTCCAAGAGACCCAGTACTTC. Translating it yields CASTAPLSGGVQETQYF. Using reference TRBV28 and TRBJ2-5 for the parts outside the CDR3, the full variable domain is DVKVTQSSRYLVKRTGEKVFLECVQDMDHENMFWYRQDPGLGLRLIYFSYDVKMKEKGDIPEGYSVSREKKERFSLILESASTNQTSMYLCASTAPLSGGVQETQYFGPGTRLLVL.